These 25 T cell receptor beta chains were all obtained from the same sample, sequenced in a study of blood T cells in healthy people across ages. The use of a sample-barcoded 5' primer and a J-beta primer mix characterized a second PCR of roughly 6 to 11 cycles. A single record per CDR3 protein comes from TCRdb applying MiXCR to the 5' RACE reads. Among roughly 1,500,000 distinct CDR3 sequences, about 43% were seen once, and the ten largest hold 7.9%. The specimen sequenced was blood. These receptors were taken from a woman aged 18-29 years in good health.

This clonotype is a singleton in its sample. The V gene is TRBV5-5, the J gene TRBJ1-1; 8 positions match TRBD1. CDR1 SGHKS and CDR2 YYEKEE come from the germline V gene (reference sequence). V dropped 3 bases and J dropped 7; count of bases not matched to a gene: 14. The CDR3 extends over 16 amino acids. CDR3 region: CASSSFTGGGLDEAFF. For the CDR3, the DNA is TGTGCCAGCAGCTCCTTCACAGGGGGAGGGTTGGATGAAGCTTTCTTT.

This sequence joins TRBV5-1 and TRBJ2-2, with 13 positions matching TRBD2. CDR1 is SGHRS, CDR2 YFSETQ, per germline. The V segment lost 8 bases and the J segment 8 bases; nucleotides outside the gene matches: 15. CDR3 size: 17 residues. CDR3 coding DNA: TGCGCCAGTAGAACGTCTGGACTAGCGGGGGAAGGTGGGGAGCTGTTTTTT. This sequence encodes CASRTSGLAGEGGELFF. The full variable domain, completed using reference TRBV5-1 and TRBJ2-2, is KAGVTQTPRYLIKTRGQQVTLSCSPISGHRSVSWYQQTPGQGLQFLFEYFSETQRNKGNFPGRFSGRQFSNSRSEMNVSTLELGDSALYLCASRTSGLAGEGGELFFGEGSRLTVL.

In this sample, this clonotype turned up many times. DNA for the CDR3: TGTGCCAGCAGCTTCCGGGACAATGAGCAGTTCTTC. It encodes CASSFRDNEQFF. The V call is TRBV5-6, the J call TRBJ2-1; D gene ambiguous. V lost 2 bases and J 5 bases, leaving 5 bases between the germline ends. CDR1 and CDR2 from the germline V gene are SGHDT and YYEEEE. CDR3 length: 12 amino acids.

The chain has TRBV20-1 and TRBJ2-1; 7 bases fit TRBD1. V trimming: 4 bases; J trimming: 2 bases; junction bases outside the gene matches: 5. From germline, CDR1 is DFQATT and CDR2 SNEGSKA (reference sequence). The CDR3 consists of 14 residues. The CDR3 region has the DNA TGCAGTGCTACCGGGACAGAGACCTACAATGAGCAGTTCTTC. Its protein is CSATGTETYNEQFF.

The chain recombines TRBV29-1 with TRBJ2-3; 7 nucleotides line up with TRBD1. The ends lost 4 bases at V and 2 bases at J; junction bases unmatched: 6. CDR1 SQVTM and CDR2 ANQGSEA come from the germline V gene. This CDR3 has 14 amino acids. DNA of the CDR3: TGCAGCGTTGGACAGGGTTCGGTCACAGATACGCAGTATTTT. It encodes CSVGQGSVTDTQYF.

The rearrangement links TRBV7-9 to TRBJ2-4; maybe TRBD1 (8 bases). The J call may be incorrect, as the DNA end agrees better with TRBJ2-7. The CDR3 totals 15 residues. The V gene's germline CDR1 is SEHNR and CDR2 FQNEAQ (reference sequence). The CDR3 nucleotides are TGTGCCAGCAGCTTACAGGGGGCGGGGGCCCACGAGCAGTACTTC. This encodes CASSLQGAGAHEQYF.

There are a few counts of this clonotype. The chain has TRBV5-5 and TRBJ1-1; D not resolved. Germline assignment: CDR1 SGHKS and CDR2 YYEKEE (reference sequence). The CDR3 has 13 amino acids. Trimming stripped 4 bases from V and 4 bases from J, with 11 bases between. The DNA of the CDR3 is TGTGCCAGCAGCCTTAGGACCTCCACTGAAGCTTTCTTT. As protein: CASSLRTSTEAFF.

This chain uses TRBV28 with TRBJ1-5, with 7 bases aligning to TRBD1. From germline, CDR1 is MDHEN and CDR2 SYDVKM. This CDR3 has 14 amino acids. J was trimmed by 3 bases and V by 6 bases; bases with no gene match: 5. The CDR3 loop reads CASREQGYNQPQHF. The CDR3 bases are TGTGCCAGCAGAGAACAGGGGTACAATCAGCCCCAGCATTTT.

The chain couples TRBV20-1 to TRBJ2-1; tentatively, D is TRBD1 (6 bases). The CDR3 has 13 amino acids. The germline CDR1 and CDR2 sequences are DFQATT and SNEGSKA (reference sequence). V was shortened by 8 bases and J by 0 bases, with 11 bases between the two germline ends. CDR3 protein: CSPRGSSYNEQFF. The DNA for the CDR3 is TGCAGTCCGAGGGGGAGCTCCTACAATGAGCAGTTCTTC.

The chain is built from TRBV6-2 or TRBV6-3 and TRBJ2-3; D may be TRBD2 (6 bases). With 4 bases removed from V and 1 base from J, the gap between germline ends came to 9 bases. The CDR3 runs 14 residues. Germline CDR1 reads MNHEY; CDR2 reads SVGEGT. The CDR3 is CASSSSVGTDTQYF. As DNA, the CDR3 is TGTGCCAGCAGTTCTAGCGTCGGCACAGATACGCAGTATTTT.

The genes are TRBV5-1 and TRBJ2-2, with D tentatively TRBD1 (6 bases). The CDR3 loop spans 14 amino acids. CDR1 and CDR2 (germline): SGHRS, YFSETQ. The V and J ends lost 4 bases and 1 base respectively, with 8 bases between them. The CDR3 region is CASSTGQNTGELFF. The CDR3 DNA sequence: TGCGCCAGCAGCACGGGACAGAACACCGGGGAGCTGTTTTTT.

The J gene is TRBJ2-1, the V gene TRBV5-1; 8 nucleotides align to TRBD1. V was pared by 6 bases and J by 7 bases, with 9 bases of the junction left unmatched. CDR3 length: 14 residues. Looked up from germline, CDR1 is SGHRS and CDR2 is YFSETQ. The CDR3 DNA is TGCGCCAGCACCGCGGACAGGGACGGGAATGAGCAGTTCTTC. Its translation: CASTADRDGNEQFF.

The chain couples TRBV12-3 or TRBV12-4 to TRBJ1-5; D not resolved. V lost 8 bases to trimming and J lost 4 bases, with 15 bases between them. The CDR3 is 14 residues long. The DNA of the CDR3 is TGTGCCAGCCGGGCCGAATATACAAATCAGCCCCAGCATTTT. Translating it yields CASRAEYTNQPQHF.

This clonotype was seen a handful of times. This chain links TRBV5-6 with TRBJ2-1; no firm D call. The CDR3 runs 16 residues. Germline V gene data show CDR1 as SGHDT and CDR2 as YYEEEE. Trimming stripped 1 base from V and 0 bases from J, with 11 bases between. The CDR3 DNA follows: TGTGCCAGCAGCTTGTCTGGACCAAGCTCCTACAATGAGCAGTTCTTC. It is translated as CASSLSGPSSYNEQFF.

This sequence joins TRBV4-1 and TRBJ2-1; perhaps D is TRBD1 or TRBD2 (5 bases each). Per the germline V gene, CDR1 is MGHRA and CDR2 is YSYEKL. This CDR3 spans 15 amino acids. V lost 3 bases to trimming and J lost 10 bases, with 19 bases between them. CDR3 coding DNA: TGCGCCAGCAGCCACACTGTCCAGGGAGACTACGAGCAGTTCTTC. Translation: CASSHTVQGDYEQFF.

This clonotype was seen a few times. This chain uses TRBV5-1 with TRBJ2-5; no definite D call. The assigned J gene may be wrong: the sequence end matches TRBJ2-7 better. Per the germline V gene, CDR1 is SGHRS and CDR2 is YFSETQ. The CDR3 is 13 residues long. The CDR3 DNA sequence: TGCGCCAGCAGCTCCCCTCCAGTGTACGAGCAGTACTTC. Protein sequence: CASSSPPVYEQYF.

The sample holds a few counts of this clonotype. This chain uses TRBV29-1 with TRBJ1-2; possible D gene TRBD1, 5 bases. V lost 6 bases and J 0 bases, leaving 14 bases between the germline ends. The germline V gene encodes CDR1 SQVTM and CDR2 ANQGSEA. CDR3 size: 14 residues. In DNA form, the CDR3 reads TGCAGCGTCAGGAACAGGCTAGCTAACTATGGCTACACCTTC. Its translation is CSVRNRLANYGYTF.

This clonotype showed up just a few times. The V and J genes are TRBV5-1 and TRBJ2-3, with 14 bases that match TRBD2. The ends lost 0 bases at V and 0 bases at J; junction bases unmatched: 6. The CDR3 runs to 19 residues. Germline V gene data show CDR1 as SGHRS and CDR2 as YFSETQ. Here the CDR3 reads CASSLGGTSGRSSTDTQYF. Written as DNA, the CDR3 is TGCGCCAGCAGCTTGGGCGGGACTAGCGGGAGATCTAGCACAGATACGCAGTATTTT.

The CDR3 here is CASSHAYSPLHF. The CDR3 region has the DNA TGTGCCAGCAGCCATGCCTATTCACCCCTCCACTTT. The rearrangement uses TRBV3-1 and TRBJ1-6; D is ambiguous. Germline V gene sequence: CDR1 LGHDT, CDR2 YNNKEL (reference sequence). The CDR3 totals 12 residues. V was clipped by 3 bases and J by 8 bases, with 5 bases between them.

As for this clonotype: A much larger clone differs from this one at a single base, so this may be a read error. V is TRBV7-2 and J is TRBJ2-3; the D gene is possibly TRBD2 (5 bases). CDR1 SGHTA and CDR2 FQGNSA come from the germline V gene. This CDR3 has 14 residues. V was clipped by 2 bases and J by 2 bases, with 8 bases between them. The CDR3 is CASSLRRHTDTQYF. CDR3 coding DNA: TGTGCCAGCAGCTTAAGGAGGCACACAGATACGCAGTATTTT.

The chain carries TRBV11-2 and TRBJ2-1, with D uncertain. CDR1 SGHAT and CDR2 FQNNGV come from the germline V gene. There are 16 residues in the CDR3. V lost 6 bases and J lost 8, with 23 bases in between. CDR3 loop: CASSFRGRRLTDEQFF. In nucleotides, the CDR3 is TGTGCCAGCAGTTTCAGAGGCAGAAGACTGACGGATGAGCAGTTCTTC.

V gene TRBV20-1 combines with J gene TRBJ2-7; 11 bases are a match to TRBD2. Germline V lookup: CDR1 DFQATT, CDR2 SNEGSKA (reference sequence). This CDR3 region has 13 residues. Germline trimming cut 6 bases from V and 3 bases from J; bases unmatched to any gene: 4. The CDR3 nucleotides are TGCAGTGCACTACTAGCGGGAGTCTACGAGCAGTACTTC. Protein product: CSALLAGVYEQYF.

The rearrangement uses TRBV28 and TRBJ1-1; D not certain. The CDR3 consists of 14 residues. Trimming cost V 2 bases and J 1 base, with 8 bases left between them. In germline, CDR1 is MDHEN, CDR2 SYDVKM. CDR3 in amino acids: CASSLPVSNTEAFF. CDR3 nucleotides: TGTGCCAGCAGTTTACCCGTATCGAACACTGAAGCTTTCTTT.

This chain links TRBV20-1 with TRBJ2-4; the D is unclear. From germline, CDR1 is DFQATT and CDR2 SNEGSKA (reference sequence). V was shortened by 4 bases and J by 13 bases, with 26 bases between the two germline ends. The CDR3 is 15 residues long. The CDR3 DNA reads as TGCAGTGCTACCCACGGGCGACGGGTTAATTTGGAGCAGTACTTC. As protein: CSATHGRRVNLEQYF.

The J gene is TRBJ1-2, the V gene TRBV5-1; D possibly corresponds to TRBD1 (5 bases). Per the germline V gene, CDR1 is SGHRS and CDR2 is YFSETQ. This CDR3 has 15 residues. V was shortened by 4 bases and J by 5 bases, with 18 bases between the two germline ends. Here the CDR3 DNA reads TGCGCCAGCAGCCTAAGTTGGGACGTATTTTATGGCTACACCTTC. Its protein product is CASSLSWDVFYGYTF.